The 17 T cell receptor beta chains given below trace back to one sample, sequenced in a study of PD-1 blockade in classical Hodgkin lymphoma. With no exception, relapse followed autologous stem cell transplantation in all patients, and brentuximab vedotin exposure varied. Sequenced by immunoSEQ multiplex PCR; TCRdb stores in-frame clones only, minus some. The sample includes about 25,000 clones, 60% to 80% seen only once; the top ten take 2.5% to 3.5%. Sequences were derived from peripheral blood mononuclear cells (PBMCs), sampled at baseline. Receptors were obtained from a human donor with classical Hodgkin lymphoma.

The chain is built from TRBV10-1 and TRBJ1-2; 8 bases are a match to TRBD1. Per the germline V gene, CDR1 is WNHNN and CDR2 is SYGVQD (reference sequence). The J segment lost 5 bases and the V segment lost 6 bases, leaving 8 bases of the junction unmatched. CDR3 size: 14 residues. This CDR3 is CASSADRGSYGYTF. The CDR3 DNA reads as TGCGCCAGCAGCGCTGACAGGGGATCGTATGGCTACACCTTC.

This clone qualifies as medium-sized. The chain uses TRBV6-6 and TRBJ2-1; 7 nucleotides line up with TRBD2. V lost 10 bases to trimming and J lost 8 bases; unmatched junction nucleotides: 14. The CDR3 runs 14 residues. Per the germline V gene, CDR1 is MNHNY and CDR2 is SVGAGI (reference sequence). The DNA for the CDR3 is TGTGCCACTACCCGGGGGGTCCTTCTCGATGAGCAGTTCTTC. This sequence encodes CATTRGVLLDEQFF.

The rearrangement links TRBV2 to TRBJ1-2, with D possibly TRBD1 on 5 matching bases. Germline lookup yields CDR1 SNHLY and CDR2 FYNNEI. The CDR3 is 14 residues long. V shed 1 base and J shed 6 bases, with 12 bases lying between them. The CDR3 region has the DNA TGTGCCAGCAGTGAAGGAGGTAGGGGAGATGGCTACACCTTC. Protein sequence: CASSEGGRGDGYTF.

The chain has TRBV6-5 and TRBJ1-5, with TRBD1 matching over 8 bases. The ends lost 11 bases at V and 6 bases at J; junction bases unmatched: 6. Germline CDR1 MNHEY, CDR2 SVGAGI. This CDR3 is built from 12 residues. In nucleotides, the CDR3 is TGTGCCTCCGGACAGGGCGGTCAGCCCCAGCATTTT. This encodes CASGQGGQPQHF.

This clone was found a few times. V and J are TRBV7-8 and TRBJ2-7, with a tentative D call TRBD2 (5 bases). V was pared by 4 bases and J by 2 bases, with 12 bases between. The CDR3 consists of 14 residues. The V gene's germline CDR1 is SGHVS and CDR2 FQNEAQ. The CDR3 coding sequence is TGTGCCAGCAGCTCAAGGGTGGAGGCCTACGAGCAGTACTTC. Protein product: CASSSRVEAYEQYF.

This clone has just a few counts. The chain employs TRBV12-5 and TRBJ2-7; perhaps TRBD2 as D (6 bases). The CDR3 length is 16 residues. Trimming stripped 1 base from V and 5 bases from J, with 18 bases between. Per germline, CDR1 LGHNT and CDR2 FRNRAP. CDR3 sequence (DNA): TGTGCTAGTGGTTTGGGGAGGGACCGCCCGGTCCACGAGCAGTACTTC. Its translation is CASGLGRDRPVHEQYF.

The rearrangement joins TRBV6-1 to TRBJ1-3; 7 nucleotides line up with TRBD1. CDR1 is MNHNS, CDR2 SASEGT, per germline. The CDR3 covers 15 residues. J was trimmed by 3 bases and V by 8 bases; bases with no gene match: 10. The CDR3 reads CASGGDRAGGNTIYF. In DNA, the CDR3 is TGTGCCAGCGGAGGTGACAGGGCGGGTGGAAACACCATATATTTT.

The rearrangement joins TRBV15 to TRBJ2-7; TRBD1 matches at 9 bases. Germline-derived CDR1 and CDR2 are LNHNV and YYDKDF (reference sequence). Trimming cost V 3 bases and J 5 bases; bases outside gene matches: 8. This CDR3 is 15 amino acids long. The CDR3 nucleotides read TGTGCCACCAGCAGGCAAGGGACAGGGTCCAACGAGCAGTACTTC. Translation: CATSRQGTGSNEQYF.

V usage is TRBV5-6 and J usage is TRBJ1-1, with D maybe TRBD1 (6 bases). V lost 4 bases and J 1 base, leaving 11 bases between the germline ends. This CDR3 has 14 residues. Germline CDR1 and CDR2: SGHDT and YYEEEE. The CDR3 region has the DNA TGTGCCAGCAGCGGCAGGGGTCCGAACACTGAAGCTTTCTTT. This gives the protein CASSGRGPNTEAFF.

The rearrangement uses TRBV19 and TRBJ2-1, with D possibly being TRBD2 (5 bases). Germline V gene data show CDR1 as LNHDA and CDR2 as SQIVND (reference sequence). The CDR3 runs 15 residues. Trimming removed 4 bases at V and 5 bases at J, with 15 bases between. The CDR3 spells CASSRPSDGDNEQFF. CDR3 DNA: TGTGCCAGTAGTAGGCCCTCGGACGGGGACAATGAGCAGTTCTTC.

This chain uses TRBV27 with TRBJ1-6, with a tentative D call TRBD1 (5 bases). Germline V lookup: CDR1 MNHEY, CDR2 SMNVEV (reference sequence). The CDR3 runs 14 residues. V was clipped by 4 bases and J by 5 bases, with 9 bases between them. The chain's CDR3 is CASSSRQHNSPLHF. CDR3 DNA: TGTGCCAGCAGTTCTCGACAGCATAATTCACCCCTCCACTTT.

The rearrangement uses TRBV29-1 and TRBJ2-1; 8 nucleotides agree with TRBD1. J was trimmed by 6 bases and V by 6 bases; bases with no gene match: 13. This CDR3 has 15 amino acids. CDR1 and CDR2 from the germline V gene are SQVTM and ANQGSEA. The CDR3 loop reads CSVGLDRVNPNEQFF. The CDR3 DNA follows: TGCAGCGTCGGATTGGACAGGGTGAACCCCAATGAGCAGTTCTTC.

This clone turned up a few times. V gene TRBV28 combines with J gene TRBJ1-5; D is ambiguous. V was shortened by 3 bases and J by 4 bases, with 16 bases between the two germline ends. Germline CDR1 and CDR2: MDHEN and SYDVKM. The CDR3 sequence is 16 residues long. Here the CDR3 reads CASSFAQASRNQPQHF. CDR3 DNA: TGTGCCAGCAGTTTCGCCCAAGCGTCCCGAAATCAGCCCCAGCATTTT.

The chain joins TRBV5-1 to TRBJ1-1, with 7 bases matching TRBD1. V was clipped by 6 bases and J by 0 bases; unmatched bases: 8. The CDR3 has 15 amino acids. Germline CDR1 is SGHRS and CDR2 is YFSETQ. The CDR3 nucleotides are TGCGCCAGCACCGACAGGGAGGGAATGAACACTGAAGCTTTCTTT. Encoded protein: CASTDREGMNTEAFF.

The chain carries TRBV4-1 and TRBJ2-7; D is undetermined. Germline V gene lookup returns CDR1 MGHRA and CDR2 YSYEKL. V dropped 1 base and J dropped 4 bases, with 11 bases sitting between them. CDR3 length: 14 amino acids. The DNA for the CDR3 is TGCGCCAGCAGCCAAGTTACCGGTCCTTACGAGCAGTACTTC. This gives the protein CASSQVTGPYEQYF.

The chain is built from TRBV5-4 and TRBJ2-7, with D perhaps matching TRBD1 or TRBD2 (5 bases each). Germline loops: CDR1 SGHNT, CDR2 YYREEE (reference sequence). With 2 bases removed from V and 2 bases from J, the gap between germline ends came to 11 bases. The CDR3 sequence is 14 residues long. CDR3 protein: CASSLQDGTYEQYF. DNA for the CDR3: TGTGCCAGCAGCTTACAGGACGGGACCTACGAGCAGTACTTC.

The rearrangement uses TRBV6-1 and TRBJ2-7; maybe TRBD2 (6 bases). The V end lost 6 bases, the J end lost 11 bases, and 23 bases lay between the germline ends. The germline CDR1 and CDR2 sequences are MNHNS and SASEGT. This CDR3 has 14 residues. CDR3: CASRPQEGDALKYF. Here the CDR3 DNA reads TGTGCCAGCAGGCCCCAGGAGGGAGACGCGTTGAAGTACTTC.